What follows are 31 T cell receptor beta chains derived from one specimen sequenced in a study of blood T cell repertoires in COVID-19. TCRdb keeps only in-frame clones here, not all; method: immunoSEQ multiplex PCR. The repertoire holds 150,000 to 200,000 clones, with 83% as singletons. The sequenced sample consisted of PBMCs or T cells enriched from blood (not recorded which). The receptor source for this set is a woman aged 45 to 65 who had recovered from COVID-19.

The rearrangement links TRBV6-1 to TRBJ1-1; tentative D call: TRBD1 (5 bases). Germline assignment: CDR1 MNHNS and CDR2 SASEGT. The CDR3 sequence is 14 residues long. Trimming shortened V by 0 bases and J by 11 bases, and 16 bases separated the two germline ends. The chain's CDR3 is CASSEAQVGARAFF. The CDR3, as DNA: TGTGCCAGCAGTGAAGCGCAAGTTGGGGCGCGGGCTTTCTTT.

The chain carries TRBV7-9 and TRBJ1-1; 7 bases fit TRBD1. With V trimmed by 4 bases and J by 3 bases, 5 bases remained unmatched. Germline CDR1 is SEHNR and CDR2 is FQNEAQ (reference sequence). This CDR3 is built from 14 residues. CDR3 sequence reads: CASSWDRGYTEAFF. The CDR3 coding sequence is TGTGCCAGCAGCTGGGACAGAGGCTACACTGAAGCTTTCTTT.

The chain joins TRBV7-9 to TRBJ2-4, with 7 bases matching TRBD2. V shed 5 bases and J 0 bases; nucleotides not matched to a gene: 7. Germline CDR1 reads SEHNR; CDR2 reads FQNEAQ (reference sequence). The CDR3 has 16 residues. CDR3 sequence (DNA): TGTGCCAGCAGCCGGGGGGAGGAGATAGCCAAAAACATTCAGTACTTC. Translated: CASSRGEEIAKNIQYF.

The sample holds one count of this clone. The chain employs TRBV28 and TRBJ2-2; perhaps TRBD2 as D (6 bases). V lost 2 bases, J lost 0 bases, and 7 bases lay in between. Germline values: CDR1 MDHEN, CDR2 SYDVKM. This CDR3 contains 15 residues. This CDR3 reads CASSLGTPNTGELFF. The CDR3 nucleotides read TGTGCCAGCAGTTTAGGGACTCCGAACACCGGGGAGCTGTTTTTT.

Of note for this clone: Other DNA sequences of this sample code for an identical CDR3. This chain links TRBV7-2 with TRBJ1-2; no clear D gene. Trimming cost V 2 bases and J 1 base, with 5 bases left between them. This CDR3 has 13 amino acids. Per germline, CDR1 SGHTA and CDR2 FQGNSA. This CDR3 is CASSLQINYGYTF. Here the CDR3 DNA reads TGTGCCAGCAGCTTACAGATTAACTATGGCTACACCTTC.

The V call is TRBV5-1, the J call TRBJ1-6; D might be TRBD1 (5 bases). The germline V and J ends were trimmed by 0 bases and 0 bases, with 10 bases remaining between them. This CDR3 is built from 17 residues. Germline V gene sequence: CDR1 SGHRS, CDR2 YFSETQ. CDR3 bases: TGCGCCAGCAGCTTGGGGGACGGGAGCTCCTATAATTCACCCCTCCACTTT. As protein: CASSLGDGSSYNSPLHF.

The chain has TRBV19 and TRBJ1-1; a weak D match, TRBD1 (5 bases). Germline CDR1 is LNHDA and CDR2 is SQIVND (reference sequence). The CDR3 has 14 residues. V was clipped by 5 bases and J by 8 bases, with 18 bases between them. CDR3 sequence: CASSAQGIRYEAFF. In DNA form, the CDR3 reads TGTGCCAGTAGTGCGCAGGGAATCCGGTACGAAGCTTTCTTT.

The chain carries TRBV19 and TRBJ1-1; D is unclear. V shed 5 bases and J shed 3 bases, with 13 bases lying between them. Per germline, CDR1 LNHDA and CDR2 SQIVND (reference sequence). The CDR3 covers 14 residues. CDR3 in DNA: TGTGCCAGTAGTGGCGGGTACCAGTACACTGAAGCTTTCTTT. Residues: CASSGGYQYTEAFF.

In its sample, this clone was seen a few times. The chain couples TRBV4-3 to TRBJ1-3, with D possibly matching TRBD1 (6 bases). Trimming took 8 bases from V and 8 from J, leaving 16 bases between them. The germline gives CDR1 LGHNA, CDR2 YSLEER. This CDR3 spans 13 amino acids. Here the CDR3 reads CASSGGARDTIYF. CDR3 nucleotide sequence: TGCGCCAGCTCGGGGGGGGCGAGGGACACCATATATTTT.

In this sample, this clone turned up many times. The genes are TRBV2 and TRBJ1-2; D may be TRBD1 (5 bases). This CDR3 spans 12 amino acids. Germline assignment: CDR1 SNHLY and CDR2 FYNNEI. The V end lost 4 bases, the J end lost 8 bases, and 11 bases lay between the germline ends. The CDR3 spells CASSVGRGGYTF. The CDR3 DNA follows: TGTGCCAGCAGTGTCGGGCGGGGCGGCTACACCTTC.

The chain links TRBV27 to TRBJ2-3; tentative D call: TRBD1 (6 bases). Germline V CDR1 and CDR2: MNHEY, SMNVEV (reference sequence). CDR3 length: 13 amino acids. V was trimmed by 6 bases and J by 4 bases, leaving 11 bases between them. DNA of the CDR3: TGTGCCAGCAGCGCAGGGGCCGCAGATACGCAGTATTTT. Amino acid sequence: CASSAGAADTQYF.

The CDR3 loop reads CASSVPGADTQYF. CDR3 in DNA: TGTGCCAGCAGCGTGCCGGGAGCAGATACGCAGTATTTT. The V call is TRBV13, the J call TRBJ2-3; possible D gene TRBD2, 6 bases. The CDR3 consists of 13 residues. From germline, CDR1 is PRHDT and CDR2 FYEKMQ (reference sequence). The V and J ends lost 5 bases and 4 bases respectively, with 10 bases between them.

This clone occurred a few times. The chain joins TRBV11-2 to TRBJ2-1; D uncertain. This CDR3 comprises 16 residues. V lost 1 base and J lost 7, with 17 bases in between. Germline values: CDR1 SGHAT, CDR2 FQNNGV. CDR3 residues: CASSLGGTVLGNEQFF. The DNA for the CDR3 is TGTGCCAGCAGCTTAGGCGGAACTGTACTCGGGAATGAGCAGTTCTTC.

V gene TRBV1 combines with J gene TRBJ2-7; no DNA check was done on the table's D call, TRBD2. TRBV1 is a recognized pseudogene. The CDR3 is made up of 16 amino acids. The CDR3 spells CTSSQDLAGGHCEQYV. For the CDR3, the DNA is TGCACCAGCAGCCAAGATCTAGCGGGGGGGCACTGCGAGCAGTACGTC.

This chain links TRBV30 with TRBJ1-6; no definite D call. CDR1 and CDR2 (germline): GTSNPN, SVGIG (reference sequence). The V and J ends lost 1 base and 8 bases respectively, with 9 bases between them. The CDR3 sequence is 13 residues long. CDR3: CAWSDEVHSPLHF. The CDR3 coding sequence is TGTGCCTGGAGTGACGAGGTCCATTCACCCCTCCACTTT.

The V call is TRBV3-1 (or the pseudogene TRBV3-2), the J call TRBJ1-4; D not certain. Deletions cut 2 bases from V and 7 bases from J, with 8 bases between. Germline CDR1 is LGHDT and CDR2 is YNNKEL (reference sequence). The CDR3 runs 13 residues. The DNA for the CDR3 is TGTGCCAGCAGCCAATTCAGAGGTGAAAAACTGTTTTTT. It specifies CASSQFRGEKLFF.

The gene calls are TRBV24-1 and TRBJ2-3; 8 nucleotides match TRBD1. With V trimmed by 7 bases and J by 1 base, 3 bases remained unmatched. The CDR3 totals 14 residues. Germline lookup yields CDR1 KGHDR and CDR2 SFDVKD. The CDR3 region is CATSLTGGTDTQYF. In DNA form, the CDR3 reads TGTGCCACCAGCCTGACAGGGGGCACAGATACGCAGTATTTT.

The rearrangement uses TRBV12-3 or TRBV12-4 and TRBJ2-1; maybe TRBD2 (5 bases). The CDR3 runs to 11 residues. V was clipped by 1 base and J by 14 bases, with 9 bases between them. CDR3 sequence reads: CASSLVGLKFF. DNA of the CDR3: TGTGCCAGCAGTTTAGTTGGACTTAAGTTCTTC.

The chain has TRBV7-2 and TRBJ2-3; tentatively, D is TRBD2 (5 bases). CDR3 length: 14 residues. Germline values: CDR1 SGHTA, CDR2 FQGNSA. Between the trimmed V and J ends, which lost 3 bases and 1 base, there was a span of 8 bases. DNA for the CDR3: TGTGCCAGCAGCTTTACGCGGGGCACAGATACGCAGTATTTT. Translating gives CASSFTRGTDTQYF.

The V gene is TRBV18, the J gene TRBJ1-2, with D tentatively TRBD1 (5 bases). V was clipped by 1 base and J by 3 bases, with 9 bases between them. Germline V gives CDR1 KGHSH, CDR2 LQKENI. This CDR3 has 14 amino acids. The CDR3 DNA sequence: TGTGCCAGCTCACCACAGGGGCTGGACTATGGCTACACCTTC. Protein product: CASSPQGLDYGYTF. The variable domain in full, completed from reference TRBV18 and TRBJ1-2, reads NAGVMQNPRHLVRRRGQEARLRCSPMKGHSHVYWYRQLPEEGLKFMVYLQKENIIDESGMPKERFSAEFPKEGPSILRIQQVVRGDSAAYFCASSPQGLDYGYTFGSGTRLTVV.

The chain couples TRBV3-1 (or the pseudogene TRBV3-2) to TRBJ1-3; no reliable D call. V lost 4 bases to trimming and J lost 7 bases, with 8 bases between them. The CDR3 covers 12 residues. Germline CDR1 LGHDT, CDR2 YNNKEL (reference sequence). The CDR3 sequence is CASSLPGNTIYF. DNA of the CDR3: TGTGCCAGCAGCCTCCCGGGGAACACCATATATTTT.

This clone has just a few counts. The V call is TRBV7-8, the J call TRBJ1-5; D is perhaps TRBD1 (6 bases). Per the germline V gene, CDR1 is SGHVS and CDR2 is FQNEAQ. The CDR3 runs to 16 residues. Trimming pared 4 bases from V and 4 bases from J, leaving 17 bases between. In DNA form, the CDR3 reads TGTGCCAGCAGCTCCCGCCCCAGGGGATGGAATCAGCCCCAGCATTTT. Its translation is CASSSRPRGWNQPQHF.

The CDR3 DNA reads TGCGCCAGCAGCCAAGGGGTCAGTCAGCCCCAGCATTTT. As protein: CASSQGVSQPQHF. The rearrangement links TRBV5-1 to TRBJ1-5, with D perhaps TRBD1 (5 bases). V lost 4 bases and J lost 6, with 11 bases in between. The CDR3 contains 13 residues. Germline lookup yields CDR1 SGHRS and CDR2 YFSETQ.

This chain connects TRBV19 to TRBJ1-2; D gene unclear. Germline-derived CDR1 and CDR2 are LNHDA and SQIVND (reference sequence). Trimming pared 7 bases from V and 4 bases from J, leaving 13 bases between. CDR3 length equals 13 residues. CDR3 loop: CASTEGVVYGYTF. The DNA of the CDR3 is TGTGCCAGTACGGAGGGAGTCGTCTATGGCTACACCTTC.

The V call is TRBV9, the J call TRBJ1-1; D uncertain. Germline V gene sequence: CDR1 SGDLS, CDR2 YYNGEE. V lost 3 bases to trimming and J lost 8 bases, with 8 bases between them. The CDR3 spans 11 residues. CDR3 loop: CASSGASEAFF. As DNA, the CDR3 is TGTGCCAGCAGCGGGGCTTCCGAAGCTTTCTTT.

The chain couples TRBV4-1 to TRBJ1-2, with a tentative D call TRBD1 (6 bases). This CDR3 has 15 amino acids. Germline V gene data show CDR1 as MGHRA and CDR2 as YSYEKL. The V end lost 3 bases, the J end lost 2 bases, and 13 bases lay between the germline ends. The CDR3 reads CASSHPNDRNYGYTF. CDR3 nucleotide sequence: TGCGCCAGCAGCCACCCCAACGACAGGAACTATGGCTACACCTTC.

The V and J genes are TRBV11-2 and TRBJ2-3; 12 nucleotides agree with TRBD2. The CDR3 length is 16 residues. CDR1 and CDR2 (germline): SGHAT, FQNNGV. V gave up 3 bases and J gave up 10 bases; unmatched junction bases: 11. The chain's CDR3 is CASSFVLAGGPGAQYF. DNA for the CDR3: TGTGCCAGCAGCTTTGTGCTAGCGGGAGGGCCGGGGGCGCAGTATTTT.

This clone appeared a few times. The V gene is TRBV29-1, the J gene TRBJ1-3, with 7 nucleotides matching TRBD1. Germline CDR1 SQVTM, CDR2 ANQGSEA. This CDR3 contains 14 residues. J gave up 2 bases and V 5 bases, and 6 bases lay outside the gene matches. The CDR3 here is CSVLSDRAGNTIYF. CDR3 nucleotides: TGCAGCGTTCTCTCAGACAGGGCTGGAAACACCATATATTTT.

This rearrangement joins TRBV7-2 to TRBJ1-5; maybe TRBD1 (6 bases). Trimming took off 3 bases at V and 3 bases at J, with 12 bases between the two ends. Germline lookup yields CDR1 SGHTA and CDR2 FQGNSA. This CDR3 is built from 15 residues. The CDR3 DNA reads as TGTGCCAGCAGCTTCGGGCAGGGGAACAATCAGCCCCAGCATTTT. Its protein is CASSFGQGNNQPQHF.

The chain links TRBV5-1 to TRBJ2-5, with 7 bases aligning to TRBD1. Trimming removed 3 bases from V and 4 bases from J; junction bases left unmatched: 3. The CDR3 spans 13 residues. Per the germline V gene, CDR1 is SGHRS and CDR2 is YFSETQ. The CDR3 loop is CASSSRQGETQYF. In nucleotides, the CDR3 is TGCGCCAGCAGCTCAAGACAGGGAGAGACCCAGTACTTC.

This chain uses TRBV19 with TRBJ1-5; D gene uncertain. The CDR3 covers 12 residues. Germline values: CDR1 LNHDA, CDR2 SQIVND (reference sequence). V was clipped by 6 bases and J by 7 bases, with 10 bases between them. The CDR3 DNA is TGTGCCAGTAGCACGCTTAGCCAGCCCCAGCATTTT. Its protein is CASSTLSQPQHF.